This is a list of T cell receptor beta chains from one sample in a study of cytomegalovirus exposure and HLA in healthy donors. Assay: immunoSEQ multiplex PCR; the TCRdb copy retains only in-frame clones and omits some. The data show approximately 110,000 clones, 70% to 80% seen once. Material for sequencing was PBMCs. Source of these receptors: a woman between 40 and 50 years old in good health and CMV-seropositive. CDR3s include the opening cysteine and the closing phenylalanine or tryptophan. Each record gives: J gene, clone size, V gene, D gene, CDR3 DNA, CDR3 protein. A D gene is named only where the DNA matches it firmly. Size values are once, few and many counts, or a class for expanded clones, and some rows have none.

TRBJ1-4,.,TRBV4-2,TRBD1,TGTGCCAGCACCCCTTTGGGACAGACCCCAACTAATGAAAAACTGTTTTTT,CASTPLGQTPTNEKLFF
TRBJ1-1,.,TRBV6-5,TRBD1,TGTGCCAGCATAGGGACAGGGGGCGCATACACTGAAGCTTTCTTT,CASIGTGGAYTEAFF
TRBJ2-5,.,TRBV5-6,TRBD1,TGTGCCAGCAGCTGGGACAGGGGGGAGACCCAGTACTTC,CASSWDRGETQYF
TRBJ2-1,once,TRBV2,.,TGTGCCAGCAGTGAACAACTGGGGACTAATGAGCAGTTCTTC,CASSEQLGTNEQFF
TRBJ2-5,.,TRBV6-5,.,TGTGCCAGCAGTTACTCGGACTGGACCAAAGAGACCCAGTACTTC,CASSYSDWTKETQYF
TRBJ2-2,once,TRBV6-1,TRBD2,TGTGCCAGCAGTGAAGTCGGGGGGTTGTGGCAGGTGAACACCGGGGAGCTGTTTTTT,CASSEVGGLWQVNTGELFF
TRBJ2-5,.,TRBV18,TRBD1,TGTGCCAGCTCAATGGACAGGGGCGGGCAAAAGACGACCCAGTACTTC,CASSMDRGGQKTTQYF
TRBJ1-2,.,TRBV7-2,TRBD1,TGTGCCAGCAGCTCCCCCCCGGGACAGGGGGCCTATGGCTACACCTTC,CASSSPPGQGAYGYTF
TRBJ2-1,few,TRBV7-2,TRBD2,TGTGCCAGCAGCCCCTCGACTAGCGGGGTCCACAATGAGCAGTTCTTC,CASSPSTSGVHNEQFF
TRBJ2-5,once,TRBV6-5,TRBD2,TGTGCCAGCAGGACTAGCGGGGGGCCTCAAGAGACCCAGTACTTC,CASRTSGGPQETQYF
TRBJ2-3,.,TRBV6-6,TRBD1,TGTGCCAGCAGTTACGGCGGACAGGGCACAGATACGCAGTATTTT,CASSYGGQGTDTQYF
TRBJ1-5,.,TRBV19,.,TGTGCCAGTAGTGTCAGCGCCGGCAATCAGCCCCAGCATTTT,CASSVSAGNQPQHF
TRBJ1-1,.,TRBV29-1,TRBD1,TGCAGCGTTGTAGGGACAGCGAGCACTGAAGCTTTCTTT,CSVVGTASTEAFF
TRBJ1-4,.,TRBV30,.,TGTGCCTGGAGCGTACGTACGGGAATGGAAAAACTGTTTTTT,CAWSVRTGMEKLFF
TRBJ2-1,once,TRBV7-9,TRBD2,TGTGCCAGCAGCTTCACTAGCGGGGTGAGCTCCTACAATGAGCAGTTCTTC,CASSFTSGVSSYNEQFF
TRBJ2-4,few,TRBV6-4,TRBD1,TGTGCCAGCAGTGAACGACAGGGGGTAGCCAAAAACATTCAGTACTTC,CASSERQGVAKNIQYF
TRBJ1-3,few,TRBV28,.,TGTGCCAGCAGTCCGGGGATAAGGAGCTCTGGAAACACCATATATTTT,CASSPGIRSSGNTIYF
TRBJ1-2,.,TRBV9,TRBD1,TGTGCCAGCAGCGCCACCGGACAGGGAGCTAACTATGGCTACACCTTC,CASSATGQGANYGYTF